This T cell receptor (beta chain) was sequenced for a study of T cell repertoires in cytomegalovirus infection. Per the germline V gene, CDR1 is SGDLS and CDR2 is YYNGEE. The CDR3 covers 15 residues. Losses at the gene ends were 0 bases for V and 5 bases for J; bases not matched to a gene: 5. One entry per CDR3 protein results from TCRdb running MiXCR on the reads. The sample includes more than 500,000 distinct CDR3 sequences, about 15% of them seen just once. The chain links TRBV9 to TRBJ2-7; the match to TRBD1 covers 10 bases. This TCR was recovered from a human donor in good health (CMV status not recorded). Some clones in this sample may be carry-over from other donors' samples. Sequencing was carried out using CD8+ T cells from PBMCs. The CDR3 DNA reads TGTGCCAGCAGCGTAGCAGGGACAGGGGTAAACGAGCAGTACTTC. This sequence encodes CASSVAGTGVNEQYF.